A selection of T cell receptor beta chains follows, all from one sample in a study of beta chain features in type 1 diabetes. Sequencing was performed with immunoSEQ multiplex PCR; in TCRdb, only in-frame clones are kept and a portion is missing. The sample records roughly 140,000 clones, less than 9.5% being singletons. Input material: central memory CD4+ T cells from blood. The origin of the receptors is a young man in good health. Each CDR3 is given with its conserved first and last residue. The order of the fields is clone size, D gene, J gene, V gene, CDR3 DNA, CDR3 protein. D genes are given only for firm matches. The size entry is marked missing in some rows and otherwise reads once, few, many or a size class.

many | NA | TRBJ2-3 | TRBV7-9 | TGTGCCAGCACCCCGACAGCTAGCACAGATACGCAGTATTTT | CASTPTASTDTQYF
many | TRBD2 | TRBJ2-1 | TRBV5-6 | TGTGCCAGCAGCTTGGTCGGTAGCGGGGAAAGGGAGTTCTTC | CASSLVGSGEREFF
many | NA | TRBJ1-4 | TRBV29-1 | TGCAGCGCCCGGAGCCAGTTTAATGAAAAACTGTTTTTT | CSARSQFNEKLFF
NA | NA | TRBJ1-2 | TRBV2 | TGTGCCAGCAAGGAGACAGACGGCTATGGCTACACCTTC | CASKETDGYGYTF
NA | TRBD2 | TRBJ2-7 | TRBV28 | TGTGCCAGCAGGCCCTATCTAGCGGGAGGCTGGGAGCAGTACTTC | CASRPYLAGGWEQYF
few | TRBD1 | TRBJ1-6 | TRBV4-3 | TGCGCCAGCAGCGGACAGGGGGGTACCCTCCACTTT | CASSGQGGTLHF
NA | NA | TRBJ2-5 | TRBV7-8 | TGTGCCAGCAGCAGACAGGTTGGAGAGACCCAGTACTTC | CASSRQVGETQYF
few | NA | TRBJ2-3 | TRBV7-2 | TGTGCCAGCAGCTTAATGGGTGGGGGCGCACGAGATACGCAGTATTTT | CASSLMGGGARDTQYF
NA | TRBD2 | TRBJ2-1 | TRBV5-1 | TGCGCCAGCAGCAGGACCCTAAGCGGGGGGGAGAATGAGCAGTTCTTC | CASSRTLSGGENEQFF
few | NA | TRBJ2-4 | TRBV18 | TGTGCCAGCTCACCAACGGAGGAGAAAAACATTCAGTACTTC | CASSPTEEKNIQYF
many | NA | TRBJ2-7 | TRBV14 | TGTGCCAGCAGCCAAGCTATAGACGAGCAGTACTTC | CASSQAIDEQYF
few | TRBD1 | TRBJ2-3 | TRBV2 | TGTGCCAGCAGTGTCCGGACAGGGGGGCCAGATACGCAGTATTTT | CASSVRTGGPDTQYF
few | NA | TRBJ1-4 | TRBV5-6 | TGTGCCAGCAGCTTGAATACAGAGTATGAAAAACTGTTTTTT | CASSLNTEYEKLFF
NA | TRBD2 | TRBJ2-1 | TRBV11-3 | TGTGCCAGCAGCTTAGACGGGAGGGCCTACAATGAGCAGTTCTTC | CASSLDGRAYNEQFF
many | NA | TRBJ2-1 | TRBV19 | TGTGCCAGTAGCGCAGGCCCTTGCCCCTTCTTC | CASSAGPCPFF
many | TRBD1 | TRBJ1-2 | TRBV28 | TGTGCCAGCAGTTTCGGGACAGGGGGTTTAAGAGGCTACACCTTC | CASSFGTGGLRGYTF
few | NA | TRBJ2-1 | TRBV7-2 | TGTGCCAGCAGCCCAACCCTAGCCGTTGAGCAGTTCTTC | CASSPTLAVEQFF
many | NA | TRBJ1-5 | TRBV30 | TGTGCCTGGGCCGGTTCCTTTAATCAGCCCCAGCATTTT | CAWAGSFNQPQHF
few | NA | TRBJ2-3 | TRBV19 | TGTGCCAGTAGTATTACCCAGGTGGGAGATACGCAGTATTTT | CASSITQVGDTQYF
NA | NA | TRBJ1-2 | TRBV20-1 | TGCAGTGCTAGACCAGGGGACGGCTACACCTTC | CSARPGDGYTF
few | TRBD2 | TRBJ2-4 | TRBV28 | TGTGCCAGCAGTTTACTAGCGGGAGGTGAAAACATTCAGTACTTC | CASSLLAGGENIQYF
NA | TRBD2 | TRBJ2-3 | TRBV10-3 | TGTGCCATCTGTGAGGGTTTGGCGGGAGCTACAGATACGCAGTATTTT | CAICEGLAGATDTQYF
few | TRBD1 | TRBJ2-3 | TRBV2 | TGTGCCAGCAGTGAGGGACAGGGGGCGTTAAATACGCAGTATTTT | CASSEGQGALNTQYF
NA | NA | TRBJ2-4 | TRBV6-6 | TGTGCCAGCAGTTATGGGCGGGGGCGGGAAAACATTCAGTACTTC | CASSYGRGRENIQYF
NA | TRBD1 | TRBJ1-5 | TRBV5-1 | TGCGCCAGCAGTCAGGGGGCTGATCAGCCCCAGCATTTT | CASSQGADQPQHF
NA | TRBD1 | TRBJ2-7 | TRBV7-9 | TGTGCCAGCAGCCAGCCGACAGGGGGCATCTACGAGCAGTACTTC | CASSQPTGGIYEQYF
many | TRBD2 | TRBJ2-3 | TRBV29-1 | TGCAGCGTTGAAGGGGGGCTAGCGGGGGGATTGGATACGCAGTATTTT | CSVEGGLAGGLDTQYF
few | TRBD2 | TRBJ2-3 | TRBV5-1 | TGCGCCAGCAGCTCAGTAGCGGGAGTTTCAGATACGCAGTATTTT | CASSSVAGVSDTQYF
few | TRBD1 | TRBJ2-2 | TRBV5-1 | TGCGCCAGCAGCCCGGGACAGACGAACACCGGGGAGCTGTTTTTT | CASSPGQTNTGELFF
NA | TRBD1 | TRBJ1-6 | TRBV18 | TGTGCCAGCTCTCGAGGGGGCGAACCCCGTGATAATTCACCCCTCCACTTT | CASSRGGEPRDNSPLHF
many | TRBD1 | TRBJ2-3 | TRBV23-1 | TGCGCCAGCAGTCAAGTCCCCGAGGGACAGGAGACTAATACGCAGTATTTT | CASSQVPEGQETNTQYF
many | NA | TRBJ1-1 | TRBV29-1 | TGCAGCGTTTTTCAGATTGAAGCTTTCTTT | CSVFQIEAFF
few | NA | TRBJ1-5 | TRBV28 | TGTGCCAGCCAGGGCCCATGGAATCAGCCCCAGCATTTT | CASQGPWNQPQHF
many | NA | TRBJ1-1 | TRBV12-5 | TGTGCTAGTGCCTTGCAGGGGACCACTGAAGCTTTCTTT | CASALQGTTEAFF
few | TRBD1 | TRBJ1-1 | TRBV18 | TGTGCCAGCTCACCAGGGGACAGGACGACGAACACTGAAGCTTTCTTT | CASSPGDRTTNTEAFF
NA | TRBD2 | TRBJ2-3 | TRBV30 | TGTGCCTGGACGGGACTAGCGGTCACAGATACGCAGTATTTT | CAWTGLAVTDTQYF
few | TRBD2 | TRBJ2-3 | TRBV28 | TGTGCCAGCAGCCCGGGAGGGCGTGTAGATACGCAGTATTTT | CASSPGGRVDTQYF
few | TRBD1 | TRBJ2-4 | TRBV25-1 | TGTGCCAGCAGTGGGGTAAGACAGGGCTTCGGAAACATTCAGTACTTC | CASSGVRQGFGNIQYF
NA | TRBD2 | TRBJ2-3 | TRBV30 | TGTGCCTGGAGTGTTCTGGGACTAGCGGGAAGGGATACGCAGTATTTT | CAWSVLGLAGRDTQYF
many | NA | TRBJ1-1 | TRBV7-9 | TGTGCCAGCAGCTGGGGCCCCTCGAACACTGAAGCTTTCTTT | CASSWGPSNTEAFF
NA | TRBD2 | TRBJ2-1 | TRBV29-1 | TGCAGCGTTGAAGATCCGAGAGCGGGAATTAAGAATGAGCAGTTCTTC | CSVEDPRAGIKNEQFF
NA | TRBD2 | TRBJ2-1 | TRBV18 | TGTGCCAGCTCACCACGCAGCGGGGGGGCCTTGGGGAATGAGCAGTTCTTC | CASSPRSGGALGNEQFF
NA | TRBD1 | TRBJ2-5 | TRBV7-2 | TGTGCCAGCAGCGGGCGGACAGGGACGCAAGAGACCCAGTACTTC | CASSGRTGTQETQYF
few | NA | TRBJ2-3 | TRBV4-1 | TGCGCCAGCAGCCAAGATGAGGCGGCCACAGATACGCAGTATTTT | CASSQDEAATDTQYF
few | NA | TRBJ2-3 | TRBV5-1 | TGCGCCAGCAGCTTTTTATCCAGCGGCACAGATACGCAGTATTTT | CASSFLSSGTDTQYF
many | NA | TRBJ2-2 | TRBV30 | TGTGCCTGGAGTTCGGGACTCATCGCCGGGGAGCTGTTTTTT | CAWSSGLIAGELFF
NA | TRBD1 | TRBJ2-3 | TRBV7-2 | TGTGCCAGCAGCTTGGGACAGGGGAGAACAGATACGCAGTATTTT | CASSLGQGRTDTQYF
NA | TRBD2 | TRBJ2-1 | TRBV7-9 | TGTGCCAGCAGCTTAGGGGACTACATCGTCAATGAGCAGTTCTTC | CASSLGDYIVNEQFF